The 10 T cell receptor beta chains presented below share a single source sample, sequenced in a study of beta chain features in type 1 diabetes. Investigators reverse transcribed all isolated RNA, so they sequenced expressed TCRB transcripts. TCRdb's table, derived via immunoSEQ multiplex PCR, lists solely in-frame clones and lacks some. The sample consists of approximately 470,000 clones, approximately 30% of them appearing once. Input material: naive CD4+ T cells from blood. The receptors come from a man aged 18 to 29 in good health.

This clone was detected a few times. This CDR3 reads CSVYGTPNTEAFF. CDR3 sequence (DNA): TGCAGCGTATACGGGACACCGAACACTGAAGCTTTCTTT. The rearrangement joins TRBV29-1 to TRBJ1-1, with D possibly matching TRBD1 (6 bases). Germline lookup yields CDR1 SQVTM and CDR2 ANQGSEA. The CDR3 is made up of 13 amino acids. V was trimmed by 6 bases and J by 1 base, leaving 12 bases between them.

The V call is TRBV29-1, the J call TRBJ2-1, with TRBD2 as a possible D gene (6 bases). This CDR3 is built from 14 residues. Germline V gives CDR1 SQVTM, CDR2 ANQGSEA. Trimming took off 6 bases at V and 2 bases at J, with 14 bases between the two ends. DNA of the CDR3: TGCAGCGTCGCCCGGGACTTTACCTACAATGAGCAGTTCTTC. It yields the protein CSVARDFTYNEQFF.

The V and J genes are TRBV28 and TRBJ2-7; the match to TRBD2 covers 7 bases. The V gene's germline CDR1 is MDHEN and CDR2 SYDVKM. CDR3 length equals 15 residues. V lost 3 bases to trimming and J lost 7 bases; unmatched junction nucleotides: 12. The CDR3 bases are TGTGCCAGCAGTTTCATATCGGGGGGTGGTATGGAGCAGTACTTC. It is translated as CASSFISGGGMEQYF.

The chain links TRBV30 to TRBJ2-1; 8 bases map to TRBD2. CDR1 is GTSNPN, CDR2 SVGIG, per germline (reference sequence). This CDR3 has 14 amino acids. The V and J ends lost 5 bases and 5 bases, in that order; junction bases with no gene match: 8. The CDR3 protein is CAWVTSGIDNEQFF. The DNA for the CDR3 is TGTGCCTGGGTAACTAGCGGAATCGACAATGAGCAGTTCTTC. The whole variable domain, filled in from reference TRBV30 and TRBJ2-1, reads SQTIHQWPATLVQPVGSPLSLECTVEGTSNPNLYWYRQAAGRGLQLLFYSVGIGQISSEVPQNLSASRPQDRQFILSSKKLLLSDSGFYLCAWVTSGIDNEQFFGPGTRLTVL.

The chain employs TRBV5-4 and TRBJ2-7, with D hard to call. Trimming pared 1 base from V and 3 bases from J, leaving 11 bases between. The CDR3 totals 14 residues. Germline V gene sequence: CDR1 SGHNT, CDR2 YYREEE (reference sequence). This CDR3 is CASSLNAVGYEQYF. Here the CDR3 DNA reads TGTGCCAGCAGCTTGAACGCGGTCGGCTACGAGCAGTACTTC.

The rearrangement links TRBV5-1 to TRBJ2-6; 8 bases are a match to TRBD1. The V gene's germline CDR1 is SGHRS and CDR2 YFSETQ. Germline trimming cut 3 bases from V and 0 bases from J; bases unmatched to any gene: 2. This CDR3 comprises 16 residues. CDR3 sequence: CASSSTGGSGANVLTF. The CDR3 nucleotides read TGCGCCAGCAGCTCTACAGGGGGCTCTGGGGCCAACGTCCTGACTTTC.

This clone has just a few counts. V is TRBV30 and J is TRBJ2-7; 10 bases are shared with TRBD1. Germline V gene lookup returns CDR1 GTSNPN and CDR2 SVGIG (reference sequence). Trimming cost V 1 base and J 7 bases; bases outside gene matches: 10. The length of the CDR3 is 15 residues. CDR3 in amino acids: CAWSGGQGVLGEQYF. CDR3 nucleotides: TGTGCCTGGAGTGGAGGACAGGGGGTACTGGGTGAGCAGTACTTC.

This clone was counted a few times. The J gene is TRBJ1-5, the V gene TRBV28, with 8 bases aligning to TRBD1. Germline V gene sequence: CDR1 MDHEN, CDR2 SYDVKM. V lost 4 bases, J lost 2 bases, and 4 bases stayed unmatched. The CDR3 is 15 residues long. In DNA form, the CDR3 reads TGTGCCAGCAGTTCGACAGGGGTTGGCAATCAGCCCCAGCATTTT. It yields the protein CASSSTGVGNQPQHF. The full variable domain, its missing parts supplied by reference TRBV28 and TRBJ1-5, is DVKVTQSSRYLVKRTGEKVFLECVQDMDHENMFWYRQDPGLGLRLIYFSYDVKMKEKGDIPEGYSVSREKKERFSLILESASTNQTSMYLCASSSTGVGNQPQHFGDGTRLSIL.

The chain combines TRBV18 with TRBJ2-1, with unresolved D. Germline CDR1 and CDR2: KGHSH and LQKENI. Trimming removed 4 bases from V and 6 bases from J, with 10 bases in between. The CDR3 loop spans 13 amino acids. CDR3 loop: CASSLQVSNEQFF. The CDR3 coding sequence is TGTGCCAGCTCACTCCAGGTGAGCAATGAGCAGTTCTTC.

The table lists this clone with a few counts. The rearrangement uses TRBV30 and TRBJ2-4, with D maybe TRBD1 (6 bases). Germline V gives CDR1 GTSNPN, CDR2 SVGIG (reference sequence). V dropped 6 bases and J dropped 3 bases, with 18 bases sitting between them. The CDR3 is 15 residues long. The CDR3 DNA follows: TGTGCCTGCAGTACAGGGTCCCTCTACAAAAACATTCAGTACTTC. Its translation: CACSTGSLYKNIQYF.